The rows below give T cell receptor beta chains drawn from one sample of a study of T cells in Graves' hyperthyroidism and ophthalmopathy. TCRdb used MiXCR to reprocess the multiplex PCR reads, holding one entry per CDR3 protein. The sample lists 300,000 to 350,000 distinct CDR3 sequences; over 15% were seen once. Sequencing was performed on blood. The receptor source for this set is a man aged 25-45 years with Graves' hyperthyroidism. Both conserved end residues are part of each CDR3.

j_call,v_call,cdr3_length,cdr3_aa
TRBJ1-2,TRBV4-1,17,CASSQDYVSWRNYGYTF
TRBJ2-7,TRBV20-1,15,CSATPPGTSVYEQYF
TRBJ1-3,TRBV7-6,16,CASSDSPAPSGNTIYF
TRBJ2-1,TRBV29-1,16,CSVVALGGVSYNEQFF
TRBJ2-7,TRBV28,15,CASSLPRGTGDEQYF
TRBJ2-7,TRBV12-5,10,CPAGSYEQYF
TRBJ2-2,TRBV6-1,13,CASIRQGTGELFF
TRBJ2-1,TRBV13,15,CASSFFGRADDEQFF
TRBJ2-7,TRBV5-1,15,CASSLAPGLDHEQYF
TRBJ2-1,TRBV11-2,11,CASSKVGEQFF
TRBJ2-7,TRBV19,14,CASRRLGAGDEQYF
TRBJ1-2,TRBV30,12,CAWSGGTYGYTF
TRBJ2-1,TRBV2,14,CASRRMGSSNEQFF
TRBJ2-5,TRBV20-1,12,CSARILQETQYF
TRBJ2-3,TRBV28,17,CASSLWTSGRGLDTQYF
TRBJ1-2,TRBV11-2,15,CASSLGGQGALGYTF
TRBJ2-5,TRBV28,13,CASSSGQGRTQYF
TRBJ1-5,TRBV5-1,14,CASSLGWDNQPQHF
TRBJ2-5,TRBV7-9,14,CASRTSGPQETQYF
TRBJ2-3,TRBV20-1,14,CSAKAVAGTDTQYF
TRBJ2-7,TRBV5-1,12,CASRGVSYEQYF
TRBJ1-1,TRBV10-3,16,CAITEGTAAMNTEAFF
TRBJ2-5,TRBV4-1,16,CASSQEGGSYGETQYF
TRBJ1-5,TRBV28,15,CASTSGRMGGQPQHF
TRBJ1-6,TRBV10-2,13,CASSVTGVSPLHF
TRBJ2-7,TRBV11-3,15,CASSLAPGDGYEQYF
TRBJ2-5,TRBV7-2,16,CASSLARTGTRETQYF
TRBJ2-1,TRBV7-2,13,CASSNPPNNEQFF
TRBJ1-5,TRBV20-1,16,CSARDLAGRGNQPQHF
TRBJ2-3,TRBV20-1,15,CSAPRVAASTDTQYF
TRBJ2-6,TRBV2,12,CAGDSGANVLTF
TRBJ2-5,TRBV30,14,CAWNLRLNQETQYF
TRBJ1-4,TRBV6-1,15,CASTRSGTANEKLFF
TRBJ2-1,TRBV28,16,CASSLSGTASYNEQFF
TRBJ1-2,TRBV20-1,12,CSAGASGYGYTF
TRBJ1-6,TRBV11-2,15,CASSWTAVDNSPLHF
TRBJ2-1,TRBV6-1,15,CASSLEGHGFYEQFF
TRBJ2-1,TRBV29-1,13,CSGASAGYNEQFF
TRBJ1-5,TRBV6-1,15,CASSEWGGWNQPQHF
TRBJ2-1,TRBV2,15,CASRTDQIVYNEQFF
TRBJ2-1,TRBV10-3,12,CAIQSSLNEQFF
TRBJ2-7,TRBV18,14,CASSPASSNYEQYF
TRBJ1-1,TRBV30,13,CAWSSVSNTEAFF
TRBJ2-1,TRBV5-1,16,CASSLHRTSNNDEQFF
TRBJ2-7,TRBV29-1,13,CSVELDRSYEQYF
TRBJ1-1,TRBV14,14,CASSQVDRYSEAFF
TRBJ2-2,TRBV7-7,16,CASSLRAGGNTGELFF
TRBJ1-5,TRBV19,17,CASSGVLKGKGNQPQHF
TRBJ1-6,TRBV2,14,CASSAGQFNSPLHF
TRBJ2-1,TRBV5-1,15,CASSSITTGLNEQFF
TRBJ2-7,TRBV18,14,CASSASDSSYEQYF
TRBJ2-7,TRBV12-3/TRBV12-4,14,CASSLGGGVYEQYF
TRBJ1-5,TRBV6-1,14,CASSDRRSNQPQHF
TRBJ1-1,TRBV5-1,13,CASSLAGGQGAFF
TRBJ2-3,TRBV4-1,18,CASSLWAGGGSGMDTQYF
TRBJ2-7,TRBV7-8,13,CASSEDTLYEQYF
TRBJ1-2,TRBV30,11,CAWNRDYGYTF
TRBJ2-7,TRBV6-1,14,CASRGQGRGSEQYF
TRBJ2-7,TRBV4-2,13,CASSQRQAYEQYF